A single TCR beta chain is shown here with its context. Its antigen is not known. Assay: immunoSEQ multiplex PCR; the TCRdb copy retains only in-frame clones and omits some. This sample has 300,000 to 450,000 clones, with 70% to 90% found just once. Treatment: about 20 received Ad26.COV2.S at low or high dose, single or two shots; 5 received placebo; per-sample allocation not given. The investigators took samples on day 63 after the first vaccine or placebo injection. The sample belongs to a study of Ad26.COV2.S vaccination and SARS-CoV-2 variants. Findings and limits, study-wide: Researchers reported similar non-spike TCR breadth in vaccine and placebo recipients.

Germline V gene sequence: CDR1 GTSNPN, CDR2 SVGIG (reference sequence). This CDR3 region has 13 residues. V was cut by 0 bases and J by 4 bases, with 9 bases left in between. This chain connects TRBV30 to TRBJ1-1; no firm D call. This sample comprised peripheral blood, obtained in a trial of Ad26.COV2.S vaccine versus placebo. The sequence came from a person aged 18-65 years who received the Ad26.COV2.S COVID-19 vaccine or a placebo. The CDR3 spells CAWSVLEVTEAFF. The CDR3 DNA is TGTGCCTGGAGTGTACTGGAAGTCACTGAAGCTTTCTTT.